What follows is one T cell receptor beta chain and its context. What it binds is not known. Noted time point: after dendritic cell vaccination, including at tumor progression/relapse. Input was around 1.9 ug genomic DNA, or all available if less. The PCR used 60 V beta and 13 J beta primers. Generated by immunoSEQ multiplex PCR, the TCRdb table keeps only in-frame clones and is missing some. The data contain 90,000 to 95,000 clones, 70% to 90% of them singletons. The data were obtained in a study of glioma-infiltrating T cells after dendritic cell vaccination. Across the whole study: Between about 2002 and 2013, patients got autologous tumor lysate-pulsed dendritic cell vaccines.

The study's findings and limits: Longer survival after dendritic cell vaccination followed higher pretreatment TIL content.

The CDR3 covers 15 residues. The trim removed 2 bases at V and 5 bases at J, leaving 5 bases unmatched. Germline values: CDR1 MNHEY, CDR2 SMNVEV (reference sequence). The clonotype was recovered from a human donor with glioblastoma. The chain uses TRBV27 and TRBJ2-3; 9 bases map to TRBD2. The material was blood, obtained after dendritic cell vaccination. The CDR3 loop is CASSLRGRVEDTQYF. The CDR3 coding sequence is TGTGCCAGCAGTTTACGCGGGAGGGTGGAAGATACGCAGTATTTT.